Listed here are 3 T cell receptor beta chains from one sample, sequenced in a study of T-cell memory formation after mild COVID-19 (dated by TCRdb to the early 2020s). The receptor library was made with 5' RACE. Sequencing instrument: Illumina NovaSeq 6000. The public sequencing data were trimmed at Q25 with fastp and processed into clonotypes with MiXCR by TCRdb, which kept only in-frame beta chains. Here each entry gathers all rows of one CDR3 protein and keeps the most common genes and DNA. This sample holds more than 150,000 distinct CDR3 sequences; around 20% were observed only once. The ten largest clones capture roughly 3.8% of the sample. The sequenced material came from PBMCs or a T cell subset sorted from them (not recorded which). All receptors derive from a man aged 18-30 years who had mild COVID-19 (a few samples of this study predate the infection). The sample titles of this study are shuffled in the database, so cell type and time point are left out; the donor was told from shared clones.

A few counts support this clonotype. The CDR3 DNA is TGTGCCAGCAGCTTGCGGTACAGGGGGCGCGCCTACGAGCAGTACGTC. It codes for CASSLRYRGRAYEQYV. This chain connects TRBV5-6 to TRBJ2-7; 9 nucleotides align to TRBD1. Per germline, CDR1 SGHDT and CDR2 YYEEEE. V lost 1 base, J lost 2 bases, and 7 bases stayed unmatched. This CDR3 comprises 16 residues.

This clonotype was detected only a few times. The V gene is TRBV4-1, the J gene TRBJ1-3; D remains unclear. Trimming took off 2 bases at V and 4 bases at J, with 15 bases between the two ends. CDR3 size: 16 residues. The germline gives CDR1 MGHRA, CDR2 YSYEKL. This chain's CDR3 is CASSQQSGSPGNTIYF. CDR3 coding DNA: TGCGCCAGCAGCCAACAATCGGGGTCCCCAGGAAACACCATATATTTT.

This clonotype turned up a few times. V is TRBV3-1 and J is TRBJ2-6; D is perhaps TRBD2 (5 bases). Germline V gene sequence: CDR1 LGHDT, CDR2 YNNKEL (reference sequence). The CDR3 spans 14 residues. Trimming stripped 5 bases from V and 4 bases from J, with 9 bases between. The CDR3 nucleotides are TGTGCCAGCAGCGGACTGTGGGGGGCCAACGTCCTGACTTTC. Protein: CASSGLWGANVLTF.